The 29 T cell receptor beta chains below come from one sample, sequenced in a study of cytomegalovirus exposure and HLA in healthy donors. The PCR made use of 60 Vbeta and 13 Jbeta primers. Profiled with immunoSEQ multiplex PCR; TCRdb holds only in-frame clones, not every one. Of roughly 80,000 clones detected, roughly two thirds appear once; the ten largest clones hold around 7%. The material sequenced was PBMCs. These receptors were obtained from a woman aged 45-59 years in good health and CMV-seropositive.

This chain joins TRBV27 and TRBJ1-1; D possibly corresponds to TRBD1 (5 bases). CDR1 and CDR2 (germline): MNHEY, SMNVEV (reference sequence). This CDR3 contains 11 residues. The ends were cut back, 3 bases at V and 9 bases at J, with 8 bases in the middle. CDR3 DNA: TGTGCCAGCAGTTTCAACAGGAAAGCTTTCTTT. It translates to CASSFNRKAFF.

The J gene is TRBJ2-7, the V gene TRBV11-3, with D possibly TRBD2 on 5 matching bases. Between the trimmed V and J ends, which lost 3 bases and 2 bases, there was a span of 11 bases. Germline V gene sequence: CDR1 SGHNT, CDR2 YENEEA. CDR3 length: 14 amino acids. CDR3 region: CASSFSAAAYEQYF. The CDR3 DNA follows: TGTGCCAGCAGCTTCTCAGCGGCCGCCTACGAGCAGTACTTC.

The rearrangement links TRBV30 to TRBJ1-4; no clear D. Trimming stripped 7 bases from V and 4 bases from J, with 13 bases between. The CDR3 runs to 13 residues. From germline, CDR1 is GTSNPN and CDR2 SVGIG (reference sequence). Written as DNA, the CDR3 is TGTGCCTTTGAGCGGCAGCTTAATGAAAAACTGTTTTTT. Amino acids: CAFERQLNEKLFF.

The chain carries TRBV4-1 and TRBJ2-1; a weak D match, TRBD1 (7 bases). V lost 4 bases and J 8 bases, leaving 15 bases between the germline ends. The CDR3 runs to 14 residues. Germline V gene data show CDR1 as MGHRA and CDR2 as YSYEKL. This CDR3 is CASSLQGGLDEQFF. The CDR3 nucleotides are TGCGCCAGCAGCCTCCAGGGGGGCCTTGATGAGCAGTTCTTC.

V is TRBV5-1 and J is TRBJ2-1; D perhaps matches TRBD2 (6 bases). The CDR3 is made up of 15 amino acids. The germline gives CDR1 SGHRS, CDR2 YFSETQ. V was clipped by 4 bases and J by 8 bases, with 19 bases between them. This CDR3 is CASSPMPEASDEQFF. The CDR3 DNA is TGCGCCAGCAGCCCTATGCCGGAGGCTAGCGATGAGCAGTTCTTC.

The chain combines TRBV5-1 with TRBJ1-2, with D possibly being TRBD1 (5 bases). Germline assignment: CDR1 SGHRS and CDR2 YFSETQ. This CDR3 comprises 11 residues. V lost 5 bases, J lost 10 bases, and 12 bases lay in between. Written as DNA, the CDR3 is TGCGCCAGCAGGCTGGGGCAGTTCTACACCTTC. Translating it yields CASRLGQFYTF. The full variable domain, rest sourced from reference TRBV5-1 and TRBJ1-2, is KAGVTQTPRYLIKTRGQQVTLSCSPISGHRSVSWYQQTPGQGLQFLFEYFSETQRNKGNFPGRFSGRQFSNSRSEMNVSTLELGDSALYLCASRLGQFYTFGSGTRLTVV.

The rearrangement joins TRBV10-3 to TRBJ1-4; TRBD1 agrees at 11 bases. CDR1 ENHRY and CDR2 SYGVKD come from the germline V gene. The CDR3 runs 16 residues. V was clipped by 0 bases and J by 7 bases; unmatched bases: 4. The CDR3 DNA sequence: TGTGCCATCAGTGAGTCGAACGGACAGGGGGCTGAAAAACTGTTTTTT. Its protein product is CAISESNGQGAEKLFF.

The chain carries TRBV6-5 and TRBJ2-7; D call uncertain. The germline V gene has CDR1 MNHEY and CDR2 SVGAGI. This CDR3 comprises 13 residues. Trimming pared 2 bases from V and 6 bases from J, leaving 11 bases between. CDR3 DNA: TGTGCCAGCAGTTACAATTTTGAGTCCGAGCAGTACTTC. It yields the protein CASSYNFESEQYF.

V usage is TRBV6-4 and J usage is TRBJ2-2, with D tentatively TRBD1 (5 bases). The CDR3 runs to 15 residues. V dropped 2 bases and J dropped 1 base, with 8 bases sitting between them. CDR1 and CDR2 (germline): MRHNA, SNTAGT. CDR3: CASSDGAKNTGELFF. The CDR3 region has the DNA TGTGCCAGCAGTGACGGGGCTAAGAACACCGGGGAGCTGTTTTTT.

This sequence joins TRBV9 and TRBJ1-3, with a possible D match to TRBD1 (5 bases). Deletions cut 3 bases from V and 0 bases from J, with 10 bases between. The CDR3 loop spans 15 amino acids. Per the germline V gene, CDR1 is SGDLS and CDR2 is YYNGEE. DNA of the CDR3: TGTGCCAGCAGCGGGGGGGAAGGCTCTGGAAACACCATATATTTT. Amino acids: CASSGGEGSGNTIYF.

CDR3 sequence reads: CASSSPPMQEVNAEAFF. CDR3 DNA sequence: TGTGCCAGCAGCTCCCCCCCCATGCAGGAGGTTAACGCTGAAGCTTTCTTT. This chain connects TRBV9 to TRBJ1-1; D gene uncertain. Germline values: CDR1 SGDLS, CDR2 YYNGEE. V gave up 4 bases and J gave up 6 bases, with 25 bases separating them. The CDR3 has 17 residues.

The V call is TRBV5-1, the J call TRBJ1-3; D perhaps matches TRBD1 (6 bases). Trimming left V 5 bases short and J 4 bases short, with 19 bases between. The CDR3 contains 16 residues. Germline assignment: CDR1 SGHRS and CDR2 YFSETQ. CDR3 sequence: CASSRGQSSKGNTIYF. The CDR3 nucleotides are TGCGCCAGCAGTCGAGGACAGTCTTCGAAGGGAAACACCATATATTTT.

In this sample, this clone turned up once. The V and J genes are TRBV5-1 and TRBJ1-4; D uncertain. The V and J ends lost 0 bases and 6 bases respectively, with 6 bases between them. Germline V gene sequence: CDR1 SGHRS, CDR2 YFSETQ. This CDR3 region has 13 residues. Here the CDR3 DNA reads TGCGCCAGCAGCTTGGACACCTATGAAAAACTGTTTTTT. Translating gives CASSLDTYEKLFF.

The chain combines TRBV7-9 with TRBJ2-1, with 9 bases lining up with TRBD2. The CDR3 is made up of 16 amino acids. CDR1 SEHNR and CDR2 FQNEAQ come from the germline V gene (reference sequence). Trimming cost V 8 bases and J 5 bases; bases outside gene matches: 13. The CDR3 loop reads CASCPTGAGGNNEQFF. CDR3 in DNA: TGTGCCAGCTGTCCCACCGGAGCGGGGGGAAACAATGAGCAGTTCTTC.

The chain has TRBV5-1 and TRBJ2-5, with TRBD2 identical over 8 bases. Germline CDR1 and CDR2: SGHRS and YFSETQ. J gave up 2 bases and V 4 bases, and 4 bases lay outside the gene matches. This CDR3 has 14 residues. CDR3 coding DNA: TGCGCCAGCAGCGTATCTAGCGGGCAAGAGACCCAGTACTTC. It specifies CASSVSSGQETQYF.

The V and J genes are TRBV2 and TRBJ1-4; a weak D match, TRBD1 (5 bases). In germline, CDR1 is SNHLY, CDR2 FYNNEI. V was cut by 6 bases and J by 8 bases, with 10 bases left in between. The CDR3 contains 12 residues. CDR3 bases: TGTGCCAGCAGGGTTCGACAGGAAAAACTGTTTTTT. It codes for CASRVRQEKLFF. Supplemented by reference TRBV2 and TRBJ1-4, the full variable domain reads EPEVTQTPSHQVTQMGQEVILRCVPISNHLYFYWYRQILGQKVEFLVSFYNNEISEKSEIFDDQFSVERPDGSNFTLKIRSTKLEDSAMYFCASRVRQEKLFFGSGTQLSVL.

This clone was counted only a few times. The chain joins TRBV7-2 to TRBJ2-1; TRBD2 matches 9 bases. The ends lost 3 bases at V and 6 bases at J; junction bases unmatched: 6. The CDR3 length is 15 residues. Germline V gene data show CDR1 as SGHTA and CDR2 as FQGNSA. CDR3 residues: CASSLGSGGINEQFF. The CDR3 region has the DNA TGTGCCAGCAGCTTGGGTAGCGGGGGTATCAATGAGCAGTTCTTC.

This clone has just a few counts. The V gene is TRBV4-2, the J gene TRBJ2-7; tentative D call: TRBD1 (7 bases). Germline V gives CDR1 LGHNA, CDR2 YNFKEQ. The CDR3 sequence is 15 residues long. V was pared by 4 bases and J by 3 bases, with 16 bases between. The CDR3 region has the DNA TGTGCCAGCAGCCCCCGTGGAGGGGGCAACTACGAGCAGTACTTC. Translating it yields CASSPRGGGNYEQYF.

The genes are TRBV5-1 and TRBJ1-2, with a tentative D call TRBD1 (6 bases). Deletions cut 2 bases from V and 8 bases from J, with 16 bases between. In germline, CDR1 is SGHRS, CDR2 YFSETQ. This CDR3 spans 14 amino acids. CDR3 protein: CASSFQGQGEGYTF. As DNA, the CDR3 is TGCGCCAGCAGCTTTCAGGGGCAAGGCGAAGGCTACACCTTC.

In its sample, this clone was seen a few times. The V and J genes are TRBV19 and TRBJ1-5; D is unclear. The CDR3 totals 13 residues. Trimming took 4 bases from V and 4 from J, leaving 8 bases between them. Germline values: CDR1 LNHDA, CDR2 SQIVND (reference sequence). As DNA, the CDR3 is TGTGCCAGTAGTACGCAGGTTAATCAGCCCCAGCATTTT. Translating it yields CASSTQVNQPQHF.

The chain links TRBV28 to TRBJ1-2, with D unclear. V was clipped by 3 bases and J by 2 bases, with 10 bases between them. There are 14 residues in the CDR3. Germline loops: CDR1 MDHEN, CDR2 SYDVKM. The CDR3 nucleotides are TGTGCCAGCAGTTTCAGAGCGGGGAACTATGGCTACACCTTC. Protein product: CASSFRAGNYGYTF.

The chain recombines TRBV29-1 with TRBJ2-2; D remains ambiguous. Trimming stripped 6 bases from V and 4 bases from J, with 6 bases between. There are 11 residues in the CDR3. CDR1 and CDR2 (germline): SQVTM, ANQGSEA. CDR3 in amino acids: CSVLGTGELFF. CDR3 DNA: TGCAGCGTCCTAGGCACCGGGGAGCTGTTTTTT.

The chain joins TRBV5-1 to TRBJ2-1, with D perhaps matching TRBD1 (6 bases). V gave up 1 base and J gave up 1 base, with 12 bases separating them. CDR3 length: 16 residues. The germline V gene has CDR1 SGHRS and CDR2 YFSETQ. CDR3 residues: CASSLIGGGSYNEQFF. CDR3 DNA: TGCGCCAGCAGCTTGATAGGGGGTGGATCCTACAATGAGCAGTTCTTC.

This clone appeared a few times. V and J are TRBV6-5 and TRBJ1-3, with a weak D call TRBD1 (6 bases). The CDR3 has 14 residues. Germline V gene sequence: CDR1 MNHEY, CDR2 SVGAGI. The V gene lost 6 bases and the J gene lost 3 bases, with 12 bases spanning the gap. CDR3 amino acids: CASSPGTIGNTIYF. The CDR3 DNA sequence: TGTGCCAGCAGCCCGGGGACAATTGGAAACACCATATATTTT.

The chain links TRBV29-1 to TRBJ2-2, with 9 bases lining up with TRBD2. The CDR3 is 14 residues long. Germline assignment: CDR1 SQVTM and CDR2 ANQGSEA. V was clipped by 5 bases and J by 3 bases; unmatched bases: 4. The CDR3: CSVSGLAYTGELFF. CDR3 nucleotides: TGCAGCGTTTCGGGACTAGCCTACACCGGGGAGCTGTTTTTT.

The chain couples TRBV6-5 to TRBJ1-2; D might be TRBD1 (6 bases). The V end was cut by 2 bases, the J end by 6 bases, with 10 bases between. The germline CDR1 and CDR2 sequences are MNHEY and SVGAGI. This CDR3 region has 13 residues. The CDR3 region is CASSYGQSDGYTF. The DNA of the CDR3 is TGTGCCAGCAGTTACGGACAGTCGGATGGCTACACCTTC.

The CDR3, as DNA: TGTGCCACCAGCATCGCAGGGGTGGCAGAGACCCAGTACTTC. It specifies CATSIAGVAETQYF. The V and J genes are TRBV15 and TRBJ2-5; possibly TRBD1 for D (6 bases). This CDR3 comprises 14 residues. V lost 4 bases and J 4 bases, leaving 13 bases between the germline ends. Germline assignment: CDR1 LNHNV and CDR2 YYDKDF (reference sequence).

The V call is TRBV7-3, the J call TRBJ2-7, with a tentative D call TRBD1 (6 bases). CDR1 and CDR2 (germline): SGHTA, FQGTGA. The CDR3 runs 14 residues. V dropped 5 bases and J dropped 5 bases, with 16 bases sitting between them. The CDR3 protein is CASSRGQPPDEQYF. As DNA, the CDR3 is TGTGCCAGCAGCCGCGGACAGCCCCCTGACGAGCAGTACTTC.

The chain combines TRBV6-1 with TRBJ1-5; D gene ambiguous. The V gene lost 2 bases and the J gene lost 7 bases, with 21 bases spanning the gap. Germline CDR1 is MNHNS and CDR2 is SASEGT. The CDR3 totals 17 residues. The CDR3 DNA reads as TGTGCCAGCAGTGAAAATCCGATGGGCGGGCTGGGACAGCCCCAGCATTTT. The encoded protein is CASSENPMGGLGQPQHF.